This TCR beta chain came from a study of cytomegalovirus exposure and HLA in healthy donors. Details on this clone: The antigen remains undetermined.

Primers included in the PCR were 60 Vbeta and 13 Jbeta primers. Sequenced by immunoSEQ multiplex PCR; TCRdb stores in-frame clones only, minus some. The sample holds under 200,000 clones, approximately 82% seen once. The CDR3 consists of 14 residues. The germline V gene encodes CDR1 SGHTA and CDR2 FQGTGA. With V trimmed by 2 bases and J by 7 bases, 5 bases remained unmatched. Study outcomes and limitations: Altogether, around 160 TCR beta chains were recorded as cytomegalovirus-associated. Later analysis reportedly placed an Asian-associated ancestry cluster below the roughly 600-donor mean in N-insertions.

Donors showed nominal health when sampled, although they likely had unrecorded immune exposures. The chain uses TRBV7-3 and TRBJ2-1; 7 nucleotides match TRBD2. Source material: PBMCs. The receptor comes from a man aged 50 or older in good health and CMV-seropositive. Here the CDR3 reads CASSLGRARNEQFF. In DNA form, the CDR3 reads TGTGCCAGCAGCTTAGGGAGGGCCCGGAATGAGCAGTTCTTC.